These 22 T cell receptor beta chains share one sample of origin, sequenced in a study of cytotoxic CD8 clonotypes in ibrutinib-treated CLL. Method: immunoSEQ multiplex PCR; TCRdb's copy keeps in-frame clones and lacks some. This table has approximately 320,000 clones, 60% to 80% appearing once. The sample was PBMCs, taken after 36 months of ibrutinib treatment. Source of these receptors: a human donor with chronic lymphocytic leukemia.

The gene calls are TRBV4-1 and TRBJ2-5; 10 bases match TRBD2. Germline V CDR1 and CDR2: MGHRA, YSYEKL. The CDR3 sequence is 17 residues long. The trim removed 2 bases at V and 5 bases at J, leaving 11 bases unmatched. Here the CDR3 DNA reads TGCGCCAGCAGCCAACAAGGGAGCGGGAGGGCCAGGGAGACCCAGTACTTC. It encodes CASSQQGSGRARETQYF.

The CDR3 DNA reads as TGTGCCAGCAGCCTCGGGACAGGGGGATTTGGCTACACCTTC. It is translated as CASSLGTGGFGYTF. The genes are TRBV7-9 and TRBJ1-2; 11 bases line up with TRBD1. The CDR3 has 14 residues. Per germline, CDR1 SEHNR and CDR2 FQNEAQ (reference sequence). V dropped 5 bases and J dropped 7; count of bases not matched to a gene: 6.

V gene TRBV2 combines with J gene TRBJ2-2; TRBD1 matches at 8 bases. J lost 6 bases, V lost 6 bases, and 3 bases had no gene match. Per the germline V gene, CDR1 is SNHLY and CDR2 is FYNNEI. CDR3 size: 13 residues. The DNA for the CDR3 is TGTGCCAGCAGGGACAGGGCGGCCGGGGAGCTGTTTTTT. This translates into CASRDRAAGELFF.

The table lists this clone with a few counts. The CDR3 sequence is CASSFNRDLGYTF. The CDR3 DNA is TGTGCCAGCAGTTTCAACAGGGATCTTGGCTACACCTTC. The V call is TRBV27, the J call TRBJ1-2, with D maybe TRBD1 (6 bases). The germline V gene has CDR1 MNHEY and CDR2 SMNVEV (reference sequence). CDR3 length: 13 residues. Trimming cost V 3 bases and J 7 bases, with 12 bases left between them.

The CDR3 sequence: CASSMPDGIVSFF. Written as DNA, the CDR3 is TGTGCCAGTAGTATGCCCGACGGCATAGTGAGCTTCTTT. This chain connects TRBV19 to TRBJ1-1; D remains ambiguous. This CDR3 is 13 amino acids long. Germline-derived CDR1 and CDR2 are LNHDA and SQIVND (reference sequence). V lost 3 bases, J lost 14 bases, and 19 bases lay in between.

V is TRBV19 and J is TRBJ1-5, with 8 bases aligning to TRBD1. Germline lookup yields CDR1 LNHDA and CDR2 SQIVND (reference sequence). V trimming: 2 bases; J trimming: 4 bases; junction bases outside the gene matches: 4. The CDR3 is 15 amino acids. The CDR3 region has the DNA TGTGCCAGTAGTATAACAGGGGGAAATAATCAGCCCCAGCATTTT. This gives the protein CASSITGGNNQPQHF.

The J gene is TRBJ2-7, the V gene TRBV27; D might be TRBD2 (7 bases). Germline CDR1 is MNHEY and CDR2 is SMNVEV (reference sequence). The CDR3 is 15 amino acids. The V end lost 6 bases, the J end lost 2 bases, and 17 bases lay between the germline ends. In DNA, the CDR3 is TGTGCCAGCAGCTCAAAGCGGGACAAACCCTACGAGCAGTACTTC. Protein sequence: CASSSKRDKPYEQYF.

The CDR3 sequence is CASSPWTSGITDTQYF. CDR3 sequence (DNA): TGTGCCAGCAGCCCTTGGACTAGCGGGATCACAGATACGCAGTATTTT. The rearrangement joins TRBV7-6 to TRBJ2-3, with 12 bases that match TRBD2. V shed 5 bases, J shed 2 bases, and the junction held 5 bases outside the gene matches. The CDR3 covers 16 residues. The V gene's germline CDR1 is SGHVS and CDR2 FNYEAQ.

This clone has just a few counts. The genes are TRBV6-1 and TRBJ1-2, with 8 bases aligning to TRBD1. CDR3 length: 14 residues. Per germline, CDR1 MNHNS and CDR2 SASEGT. Germline trimming cut 3 bases from V and 5 bases from J; bases unmatched to any gene: 5. The CDR3 is CASSDHRGAYGYTF. CDR3 sequence (DNA): TGTGCCAGCAGTGATCACAGGGGGGCATATGGCTACACCTTC.

The rearrangement links TRBV11-3 to TRBJ2-5, with a tentative D call TRBD2 (6 bases). The CDR3 consists of 14 residues. V lost 5 bases and J 4 bases, leaving 14 bases between the germline ends. Germline CDR1 SGHNT, CDR2 YENEEA. This chain's CDR3 is CASSNWEVPETQYF. CDR3 DNA: TGTGCCAGCAGCAACTGGGAGGTCCCAGAGACCCAGTACTTC.

Turning to this clone: Other nucleotide sequences from this sample produce the same CDR3. This rearrangement joins TRBV27 to TRBJ2-1; D gene uncertain. The CDR3 has 12 amino acids. V was clipped by 5 bases and J by 5 bases, with 7 bases between them. Germline assignment: CDR1 MNHEY and CDR2 SMNVEV (reference sequence). Written as DNA, the CDR3 is TGTGCCAGCAGTCTTAGACACAATGAGCAGTTCTTC. Its translation: CASSLRHNEQFF.

V is TRBV7-8 and J is TRBJ2-7; weak D call: TRBD1 (5 bases). Germline V gives CDR1 SGHVS, CDR2 FQNEAQ. Deletions cut 5 bases from V and 2 bases from J, with 10 bases between. This CDR3 comprises 13 residues. CDR3 sequence: CASSPDRTYEQYF. CDR3 in DNA: TGTGCCAGCAGCCCCGACAGAACCTACGAGCAGTACTTC.

This clone has a count of ten or more. The chain is built from TRBV7-3 and TRBJ2-5, with D possibly being TRBD1 or TRBD2 (5 bases each). CDR1 and CDR2 from the germline V gene are SGHTA and FQGTGA. This CDR3 region has 14 residues. V lost 2 bases and J lost 6, with 13 bases in between. CDR3 in DNA: TGTGCCAGCAGCTTAGTTGGGGGAGTAAAGACCCAGTACTTC. This translates into CASSLVGGVKTQYF. The entire variable domain, with the rest obtained from reference TRBV7-3 and TRBJ2-5, is as follows: GAGVSQTPSNKVTEKGKYVELRCDPISGHTALYWYRQSLGQGPEFLIYFQGTGAADDSGLPNDRFFAVRPEGSVSTLKIQRTERGDSAVYLCASSLVGGVKTQYFGPGTRLLVL.

The rearrangement joins TRBV12-5 to TRBJ2-3; D is undetermined. There are 13 residues in the CDR3. The germline V and J ends were trimmed by 6 bases and 4 bases, with 11 bases remaining between them. CDR1 and CDR2 from the germline V gene are LGHNT and FRNRAP. The CDR3 sequence: CASGRILADTQYF. Written as DNA, the CDR3 is TGTGCTAGTGGGCGTATCCTAGCAGATACGCAGTATTTT.

The chain recombines TRBV7-9 with TRBJ2-3, with a weak D call TRBD2 (6 bases). The CDR3 has 13 amino acids. V lost 8 bases and J 2 bases, leaving 11 bases between the germline ends. Germline V gives CDR1 SEHNR, CDR2 FQNEAQ (reference sequence). CDR3 nucleotides: TGTGCCAGCTCGGCTAGCGCCACAGATACGCAGTATTTT. This translates into CASSASATDTQYF.

The V call is TRBV11-3, the J call TRBJ2-5, with D possibly TRBD1 on 6 matching bases. The germline V gene encodes CDR1 SGHNT and CDR2 YENEEA. There are 15 residues in the CDR3. V was pared by 0 bases and J by 1 base, with 9 bases between. The CDR3 DNA is TGTGCCAGCAGCTTAGAAGGGACAACCCAAGAGACCCAGTACTTC. It yields the protein CASSLEGTTQETQYF. The variable domain in full, completed from reference TRBV11-3 and TRBJ2-5, reads EAGVVQSPRYKIIEKKQPVAFWCNPISGHNTLYWYLQNLGQGPELLIRYENEEAVDDSQLPKDRFSAERLKGVDSTLKIQPAELGDSAVYLCASSLEGTTQETQYFGPGTRLLVL.

This clone was detected only a few times. This chain connects TRBV19 to TRBJ2-3, with D possibly matching TRBD2 (5 bases). Looked up from germline, CDR1 is LNHDA and CDR2 is SQIVND (reference sequence). V gave up 9 bases and J gave up 1 base, with 8 bases separating them. There are 12 residues in the CDR3. The DNA for the CDR3 is TGTGCCAGCGGGGTACGCACAGATACGCAGTATTTT. Its protein is CASGVRTDTQYF.

The J gene is TRBJ2-1, the V gene TRBV4-1; weak D call: TRBD1 (6 bases). The V end lost 4 bases, the J end lost 7 bases, and 20 bases lay between the germline ends. The length of the CDR3 is 16 residues. Germline V CDR1 and CDR2: MGHRA, YSYEKL. CDR3 nucleotide sequence: TGCGCCAGCAGCCCGACGGACAGCCGTGGGGGTAATGAGCAGTTCTTC. This sequence encodes CASSPTDSRGGNEQFF.

V usage is TRBV29-1 and J usage is TRBJ2-3; 13 nucleotides line up with TRBD2. The length of the CDR3 is 16 residues. The V segment lost 4 bases and the J segment 9 bases; nucleotides outside the gene matches: 13. Germline CDR1 and CDR2: SQVTM and ANQGSEA. The CDR3 DNA reads TGCAGCGTTGTCAGGGGGACTAGCGGGATAACCGGGACGCAGTATTTT. It is translated as CSVVRGTSGITGTQYF.

The chain couples TRBV5-4 to TRBJ2-5; D could derive from TRBD1 or TRBD2 (5 bases each). V lost 4 bases and J 0 bases, leaving 7 bases between the germline ends. This CDR3 region has 13 residues. In germline, CDR1 is SGHNT, CDR2 YYREEE (reference sequence). CDR3 region: CASSVGHQETQYF. The CDR3 DNA reads as TGTGCCAGCAGCGTGGGACACCAAGAGACCCAGTACTTC.

The chain has TRBV7-3 and TRBJ2-1; tentative D call: TRBD1 (6 bases). V was pared by 5 bases and J by 8 bases, with 19 bases between. Looked up from germline, CDR1 is SGHTA and CDR2 is FQGTGA. The CDR3 totals 15 residues. The CDR3 DNA reads TGTGCCAGCAGCCCCGGAGGCAGGGGAGTCGATGAGCAGTTCTTC. It encodes CASSPGGRGVDEQFF.

V usage is TRBV4-1 and J usage is TRBJ2-4; D is possibly TRBD1 (5 bases). V lost 0 bases to trimming and J lost 0 bases, with 18 bases between them. There are 19 residues in the CDR3. Germline V lookup: CDR1 MGHRA, CDR2 YSYEKL. CDR3 bases: TGCGCCAGCAGCCAAGATGGGGCGACTGTCGGCTTAGCCAAAAACATTCAGTACTTC. It encodes CASSQDGATVGLAKNIQYF.